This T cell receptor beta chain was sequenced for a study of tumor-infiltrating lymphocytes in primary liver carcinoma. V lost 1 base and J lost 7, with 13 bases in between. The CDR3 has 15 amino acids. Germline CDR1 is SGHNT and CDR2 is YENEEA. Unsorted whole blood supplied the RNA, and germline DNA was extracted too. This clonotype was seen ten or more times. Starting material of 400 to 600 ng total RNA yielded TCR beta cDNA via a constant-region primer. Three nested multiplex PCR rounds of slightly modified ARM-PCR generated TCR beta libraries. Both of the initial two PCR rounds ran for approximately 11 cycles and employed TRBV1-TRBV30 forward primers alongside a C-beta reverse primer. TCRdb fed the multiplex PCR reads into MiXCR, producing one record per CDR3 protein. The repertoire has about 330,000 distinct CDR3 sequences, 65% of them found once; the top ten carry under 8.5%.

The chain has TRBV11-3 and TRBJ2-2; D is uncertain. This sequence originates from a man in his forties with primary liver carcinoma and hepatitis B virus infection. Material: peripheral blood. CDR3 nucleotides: TGTGCCAGCAGCTTAGGAGTCGGATCCGGCGGGGAGCTGTTTTTT. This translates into CASSLGVGSGGELFF.